This T cell receptor (beta chain) stems from a study of CD8+ T cells in alopecia areata. Extraction of RNA preceded its reverse transcription into cDNA, which served as the sequencing template. Measured with immunoSEQ multiplex PCR; TCRdb has only the in-frame clones, and not every one. This table has 100,000 to 120,000 clones, about 50% appearing once. The V gene's germline CDR1 is MDHEN and CDR2 SYDVKM. The CDR3 covers 13 residues. V trimming: 2 bases; J trimming: 7 bases; junction bases outside the gene matches: 2. Sampling of alopecia areata patients yielded lesional scalp punch biopsies as well as peripheral blood.

The sample was NKG2D-low CD8+ T cells sorted from blood. The chain couples TRBV28 to TRBJ2-1, with 7 positions matching TRBD2. The sequence was obtained from a human donor with alopecia areata. This CDR3 reads CASSLPGGNEQFF. CDR3 sequence (DNA): TGTGCCAGCAGTTTACCGGGAGGTAATGAGCAGTTCTTC.